Listed here are 16 T cell receptor beta chains from one sample, sequenced in a study of blood T cells in healthy people across ages. The second PCR ran roughly 6 to 11 cycles with a sample-barcoded 5' primer and J-beta primers. TCRdb reprocessed the 5' RACE reads with MiXCR, giving one entry per CDR3 protein. This sample has 950,000 to 1,200,000 distinct CDR3 sequences, with more than 30% found just once. The material sequenced was blood. These receptors were obtained from a young man in good health.

This sequence joins TRBV20-1 and TRBJ1-2; 7 bases map to TRBD1. The germline V gene has CDR1 DFQATT and CDR2 SNEGSKA (reference sequence). V shed 0 bases and J 8 bases; nucleotides not matched to a gene: 9. CDR3 length equals 14 residues. CDR3 nucleotides: TGCAGTGCTAGAGAAGGACAGGTTCAATTGGGCTACACCTTC. Translating it yields CSAREGQVQLGYTF.

This clonotype has only one observation. This chain joins TRBV12-3 or TRBV12-4 and TRBJ2-5; TRBD1 might be the D (7 bases). The CDR3 length is 15 residues. V was trimmed by 5 bases and J by 2 bases, leaving 15 bases between them. CDR3 nucleotide sequence: TGTGCCAGCAGTAGGAGGGACAGCGGGCAAGAGACCCAGTACTTC. Its protein product is CASSRRDSGQETQYF.

This clonotype was seen a handful of times. The V and J genes are TRBV11-2 and TRBJ2-5, with D tentatively TRBD1 (6 bases). Germline lookup yields CDR1 SGHAT and CDR2 FQNNGV. CDR3 size: 15 residues. Trimming stripped 5 bases from V and 5 bases from J, with 18 bases between. The CDR3 DNA reads as TGTGCCAGCAGCCCCGGGGCAGGGGAATTGGAGACCCAGTACTTC. This gives the protein CASSPGAGELETQYF.

This clonotype was counted between two and nine times. The chain employs TRBV6-5 and TRBJ2-3; D call uncertain. The CDR3 runs to 13 residues. From germline, CDR1 is MNHEY and CDR2 SVGAGI. V was clipped by 5 bases and J by 6 bases, with 12 bases between them. Here the CDR3 DNA reads TGTGCCAGCAGTCGGGCTAGAGCCGATACGCAGTATTTT. Amino acid sequence: CASSRARADTQYF.

This chain joins TRBV6-2 or TRBV6-3 and TRBJ1-2; tentative D call: TRBD1 (5 bases). V lost 5 bases to trimming and J lost 4 bases, with 17 bases between them. Germline assignment: CDR1 MNHEY and CDR2 SVGEGT. This CDR3 is built from 15 residues. The CDR3 loop is CASSARGSRFYGYTF. CDR3 DNA sequence: TGTGCCAGCAGTGCCCGGGGCAGCCGTTTCTATGGCTACACCTTC.

This sequence joins TRBV5-1 and TRBJ1-6, with D hard to call. The CDR3 is made up of 14 amino acids. The germline V gene has CDR1 SGHRS and CDR2 YFSETQ. V lost 0 bases to trimming and J lost 8 bases, with 9 bases between them. CDR3 in amino acids: CASSLAAGDSPLHF. Written as DNA, the CDR3 is TGCGCCAGCAGCTTGGCCGCCGGAGATTCACCCCTCCACTTT.

V and J are TRBV27 and TRBJ2-7, with 7 positions matching TRBD1. Germline V CDR1 and CDR2: MNHEY, SMNVEV (reference sequence). J lost 7 bases, V lost 4 bases, and 16 bases had no gene match. The CDR3 is made up of 16 amino acids. The CDR3 DNA is TGTGCCAGCAGTTCCACCGACAGGGTGGGGAAGAATGAGCAGTACTTC. This gives the protein CASSSTDRVGKNEQYF.

This chain links TRBV5-1 with TRBJ2-3, with 10 bases aligning to TRBD1. Germline V CDR1 and CDR2: SGHRS, YFSETQ. With V trimmed by 4 bases and J by 0 bases, 5 bases remained unmatched. The CDR3 has 16 residues. This chain's CDR3 is CASSVGQGGSTDTQYF. Written as DNA, the CDR3 is TGCGCCAGCAGCGTAGGACAGGGGGGAAGCACAGATACGCAGTATTTT.

As regards this clonotype: Mismatch with germline at one junction end may stem from a read error. This sequence joins TRBV29-1 and TRBJ2-3; 8 bases line up with TRBD1. The germline CDR1 and CDR2 sequences are SQVTM and ANQGSEA. The CDR3 loop spans 13 amino acids. CDR3 sequence (DNA): TGCAGCGTGACAGGGGAAGGGGCAGATACGCGGTATTTT. Translating it yields CSVTGEGADTRYF.

This chain uses TRBV10-3 with TRBJ1-1; TRBD1 is a possible D gene (6 bases). Germline V gene data show CDR1 as ENHRY and CDR2 as SYGVKD. V lost 10 bases to trimming and J lost 0 bases, with 15 bases between them. CDR3 length: 14 residues. The CDR3 here is CATKRTEMNTEAFF. For the CDR3, the DNA is TGTGCCACCAAAAGGACAGAGATGAACACTGAAGCTTTCTTT.

This clonotype was seen a few times. The rearrangement joins TRBV27 to TRBJ2-2, with 7 bases identical to TRBD1. The length of the CDR3 is 15 residues. The V segment lost 6 bases and the J segment 2 bases; nucleotides outside the gene matches: 6. Germline CDR1 MNHEY, CDR2 SMNVEV (reference sequence). CDR3 protein: CASRGGQLNTGELFF. The CDR3 region has the DNA TGTGCCAGCAGAGGGGGACAGCTTAACACCGGGGAGCTGTTTTTT.

The chain combines TRBV4-1 with TRBJ1-6; D not certain. Germline CDR1 MGHRA, CDR2 YSYEKL. Trimming took off 2 bases at V and 7 bases at J, with 18 bases between the two ends. The CDR3 loop spans 17 amino acids. CDR3 protein: CASSQYLRTQENSPLHF. The CDR3 DNA is TGCGCCAGCAGCCAATACCTAAGGACTCAGGAGAATTCACCCCTCCACTTT.

This clonotype occurred a few times. J is TRBJ2-3 and V is TRBV10-3; possibly TRBD1 or TRBD2 for D (6 bases each). CDR3 size: 15 residues. The V end was cut by 10 bases, the J end by 4 bases, with 21 bases between. Germline values: CDR1 ENHRY, CDR2 SYGVKD. The CDR3 DNA follows: TGTGCCACCAAGTACAGGGAGGAACGGGCAGATACGCAGTATTTT. Its translation: CATKYREERADTQYF.

The DNA of the CDR3 is TGCAGCGTTGAAGAAGCCGGGACAGGGAACCTGTGGGGCTACACCTTC. Its translation is CSVEEAGTGNLWGYTF. This chain joins TRBV29-1 and TRBJ1-2; 9 bases agree with TRBD1. Germline values: CDR1 SQVTM, CDR2 ANQGSEA. Trimming at V came to 0 bases and at J to 8 bases, leaving 13 bases not matched to a gene. The CDR3 is made up of 16 amino acids. Based on the CDR3 plus reference TRBV29-1 and TRBJ1-2, the full variable domain is SAVISQKPSRDICQRGTSLTIQCQVDSQVTMMFWYRQQPGQSLTLIATANQGSEATYESGFVIDKFPISRPNLTFSTLTVSNMSPEDSSIYLCSVEEAGTGNLWGYTFGSGTRLTVV.

The gene calls are TRBV4-2 and TRBJ1-1; no reliable D call. The V end was cut by 0 bases, the J end by 0 bases, with 14 bases between. Per the germline V gene, CDR1 is LGHNA and CDR2 is YNFKEQ. The CDR3 has 17 amino acids. CDR3 nucleotides: TGTGCCAGCAGCCAAGAGATTGGAGGGTTTTTGAACACTGAAGCTTTCTTT. This encodes CASSQEIGGFLNTEAFF.

The chain has TRBV6-2 or TRBV6-3 and TRBJ1-1; TRBD1 is a possible D gene (6 bases). Germline-derived CDR1 and CDR2 are MNHEY and SVGEGT. V gave up 7 bases and J gave up 1 base, with 19 bases separating them. CDR3 length: 16 residues. In DNA, the CDR3 is TGTGCCAGCATGACCGGGGGCCGGCAGGGGAACACTGAAGCTTTCTTT. This translates into CASMTGGRQGNTEAFF.